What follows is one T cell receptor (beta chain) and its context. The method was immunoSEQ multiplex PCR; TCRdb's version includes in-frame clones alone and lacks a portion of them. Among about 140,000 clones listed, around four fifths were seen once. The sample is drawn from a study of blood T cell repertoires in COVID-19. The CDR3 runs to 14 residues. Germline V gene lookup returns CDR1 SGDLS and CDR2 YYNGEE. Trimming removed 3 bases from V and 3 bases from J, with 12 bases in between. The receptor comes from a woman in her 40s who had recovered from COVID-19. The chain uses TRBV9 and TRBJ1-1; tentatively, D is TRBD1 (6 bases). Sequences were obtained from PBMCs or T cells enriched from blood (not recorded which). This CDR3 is CASSGYEGDTEAFF. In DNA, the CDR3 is TGTGCCAGCAGCGGATATGAGGGGGACACTGAAGCTTTCTTT.